This record concerns one T cell receptor beta chain sequence. No antigen is known for it. These data are taken from a study of cytomegalovirus exposure and HLA in healthy donors. General study points: According to the study, 160 or so TCR beta chains were cytomegalovirus-associated.

It was the roughly 110-subject validation cohort, separate from the roughly 700-subject first cohort, to which the donors belonged. This CDR3 is 12 amino acids long. Per germline, CDR1 SNHLY and CDR2 FYNNEI. V was pared by 3 bases and J by 4 bases, with 6 bases between. Method: immunoSEQ multiplex PCR; TCRdb's copy keeps in-frame clones and lacks some. The table shows about 160,000 clones, with 95% to 97% occurring only once. The V and J genes are TRBV2 and TRBJ1-1; D is unclear. The receptor's source is a woman aged 18-29 years in good health and CMV-seronegative. The sequenced sample consisted of PBMCs. The CDR3 sequence is CASSDQITEAFF. CDR3 DNA sequence: TGTGCCAGCAGTGACCAGATCACTGAAGCTTTCTTT.